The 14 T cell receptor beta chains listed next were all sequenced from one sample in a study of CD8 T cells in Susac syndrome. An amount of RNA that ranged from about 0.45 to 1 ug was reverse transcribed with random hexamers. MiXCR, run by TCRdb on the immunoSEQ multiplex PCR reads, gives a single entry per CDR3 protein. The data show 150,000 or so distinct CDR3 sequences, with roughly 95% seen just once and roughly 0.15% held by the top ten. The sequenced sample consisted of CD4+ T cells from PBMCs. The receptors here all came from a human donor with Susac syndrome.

The DNA for the CDR3 is TGTGCCAGCAGCCCCGTTGCAGGGAATCAGCCCCAGCATTTT. This encodes CASSPVAGNQPQHF. The V call is TRBV7-8, the J call TRBJ1-5; a possible D gene is TRBD1 (5 bases). Germline V gives CDR1 SGHVS, CDR2 FQNEAQ. This CDR3 has 14 amino acids. Trimming took off 5 bases at V and 4 bases at J, with 12 bases between the two ends. The full variable domain, rest sourced from reference TRBV7-8 and TRBJ1-5, is GAGVSQSPRYKVAKRGQDVALRCDPISGHVSLFWYQQALGQGPEFLTYFQNEAQLDKSGLPSDRFFAERPEGSVSTLKIQRTQQEDSAVYLCASSPVAGNQPQHFGDGTRLSIL.

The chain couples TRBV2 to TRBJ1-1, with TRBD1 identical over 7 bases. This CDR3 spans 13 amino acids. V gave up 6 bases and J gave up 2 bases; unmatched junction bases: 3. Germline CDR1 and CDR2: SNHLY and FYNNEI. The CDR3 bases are TGTGCCAGCAGGGGACAGTTCAACACTGAAGCTTTCTTT. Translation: CASRGQFNTEAFF.

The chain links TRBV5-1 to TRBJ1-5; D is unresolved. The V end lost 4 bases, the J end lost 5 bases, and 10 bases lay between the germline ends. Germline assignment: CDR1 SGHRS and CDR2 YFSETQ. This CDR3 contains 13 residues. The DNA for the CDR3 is TGCGCCAGCAGCACTGGCCCAGATCAGCCCCAGCATTTT. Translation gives CASSTGPDQPQHF.

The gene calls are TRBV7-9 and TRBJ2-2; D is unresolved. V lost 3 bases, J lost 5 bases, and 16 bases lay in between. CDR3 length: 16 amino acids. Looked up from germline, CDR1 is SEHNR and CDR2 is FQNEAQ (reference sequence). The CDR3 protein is CASSFRAGSYTGELFF. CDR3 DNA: TGTGCCAGCAGCTTTCGGGCAGGTAGTTATACCGGGGAGCTGTTTTTT.

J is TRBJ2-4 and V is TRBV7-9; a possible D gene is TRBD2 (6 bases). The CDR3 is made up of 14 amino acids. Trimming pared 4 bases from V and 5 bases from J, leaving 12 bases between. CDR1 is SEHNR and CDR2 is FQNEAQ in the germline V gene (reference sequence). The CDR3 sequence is CASSSGGPENIQYF. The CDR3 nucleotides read TGTGCCAGCAGCTCCGGGGGACCCGAAAACATTCAGTACTTC.

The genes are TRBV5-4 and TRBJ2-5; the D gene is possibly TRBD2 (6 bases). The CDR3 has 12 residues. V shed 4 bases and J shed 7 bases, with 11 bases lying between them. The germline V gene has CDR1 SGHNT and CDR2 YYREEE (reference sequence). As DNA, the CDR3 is TGTGCCAGCAGCCAGCGGGTCGGGACCCAGTACTTC. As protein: CASSQRVGTQYF.

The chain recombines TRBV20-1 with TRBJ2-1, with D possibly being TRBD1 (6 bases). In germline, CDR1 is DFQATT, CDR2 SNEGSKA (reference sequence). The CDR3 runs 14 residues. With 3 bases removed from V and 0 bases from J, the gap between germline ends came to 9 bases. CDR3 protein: CSASDRHSYNEQFF. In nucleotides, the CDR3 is TGCAGTGCTAGTGACAGGCACTCCTACAATGAGCAGTTCTTC.

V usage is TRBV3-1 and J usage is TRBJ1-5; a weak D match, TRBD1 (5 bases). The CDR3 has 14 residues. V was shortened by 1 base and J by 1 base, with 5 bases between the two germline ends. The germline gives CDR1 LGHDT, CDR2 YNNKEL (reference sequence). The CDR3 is CASSQGGSNQPQHF. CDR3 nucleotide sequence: TGTGCCAGCAGCCAAGGGGGGAGCAATCAGCCCCAGCATTTT.

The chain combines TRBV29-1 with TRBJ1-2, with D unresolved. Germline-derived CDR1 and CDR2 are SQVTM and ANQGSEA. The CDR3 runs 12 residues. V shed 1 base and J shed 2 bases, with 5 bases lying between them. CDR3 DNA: TGCAGCGTTGAAGCACCCAACTATGGCTACACCTTC. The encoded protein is CSVEAPNYGYTF.

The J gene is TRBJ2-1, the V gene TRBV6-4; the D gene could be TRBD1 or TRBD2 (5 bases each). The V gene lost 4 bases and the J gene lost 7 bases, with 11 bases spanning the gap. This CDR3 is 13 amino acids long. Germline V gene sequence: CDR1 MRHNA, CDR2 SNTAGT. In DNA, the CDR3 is TGTGCCAGCAGTGTGAGGGGCGGTAATGAGCAGTTCTTC. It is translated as CASSVRGGNEQFF.

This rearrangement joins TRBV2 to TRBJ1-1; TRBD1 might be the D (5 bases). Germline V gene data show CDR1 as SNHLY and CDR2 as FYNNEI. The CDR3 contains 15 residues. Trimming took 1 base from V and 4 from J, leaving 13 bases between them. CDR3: CASSEVGVKGTEAFF. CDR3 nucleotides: TGTGCCAGCAGTGAAGTGGGGGTGAAGGGCACTGAAGCTTTCTTT.

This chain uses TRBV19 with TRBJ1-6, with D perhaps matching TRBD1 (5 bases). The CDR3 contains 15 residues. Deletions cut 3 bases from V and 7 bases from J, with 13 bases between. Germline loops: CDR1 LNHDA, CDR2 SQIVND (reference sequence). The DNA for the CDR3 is TGTGCCAGTAGTATCGGGGGGGTGGAGAATTCACCCCTCCACTTT. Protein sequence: CASSIGGVENSPLHF.

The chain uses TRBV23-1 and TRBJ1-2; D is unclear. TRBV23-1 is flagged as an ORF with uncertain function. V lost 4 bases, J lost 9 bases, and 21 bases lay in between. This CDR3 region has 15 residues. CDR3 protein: CASSPGRCACGSYTF. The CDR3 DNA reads TGCGCCAGCAGTCCCGGCCGGTGCGCATGCGGGAGCTACACCTTC.

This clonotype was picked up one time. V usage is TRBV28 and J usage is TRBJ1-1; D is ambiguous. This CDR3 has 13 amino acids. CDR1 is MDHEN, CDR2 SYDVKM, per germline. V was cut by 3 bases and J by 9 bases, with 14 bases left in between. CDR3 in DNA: TGTGCCAGCAGTTTGAAGGTTCCGGAAAAAGCTTTCTTT. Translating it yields CASSLKVPEKAFF.